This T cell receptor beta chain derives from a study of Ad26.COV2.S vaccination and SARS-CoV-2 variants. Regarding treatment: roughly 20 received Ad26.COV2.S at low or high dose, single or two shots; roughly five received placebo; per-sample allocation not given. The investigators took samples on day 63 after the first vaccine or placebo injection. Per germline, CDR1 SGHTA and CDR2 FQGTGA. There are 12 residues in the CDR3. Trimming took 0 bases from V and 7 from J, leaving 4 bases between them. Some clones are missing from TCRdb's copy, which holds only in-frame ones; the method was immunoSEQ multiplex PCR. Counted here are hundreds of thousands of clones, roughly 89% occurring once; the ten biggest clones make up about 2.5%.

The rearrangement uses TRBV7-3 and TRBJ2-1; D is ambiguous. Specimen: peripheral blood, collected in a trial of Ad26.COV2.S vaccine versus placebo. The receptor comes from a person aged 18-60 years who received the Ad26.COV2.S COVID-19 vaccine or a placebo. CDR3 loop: CASSLTGNEQFF. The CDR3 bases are TGTGCCAGCAGCTTAACGGGGAATGAGCAGTTCTTC.